The rows below give T cell receptor beta chains drawn from one sample of a study of response to subunit inactivated influenza vaccine. MiXCR was run by TCRdb on the RT-PCR reads, yielding one entry per CDR3 protein. This table holds 800,000 to 1,000,000 distinct CDR3 sequences, 21% found once. The specimen comprised PBMCs from blood, sampled roughly 5 days after vaccination. Receptor source: a man aged 45-65 years who received an inactivated influenza vaccine. The conserved cysteine and the conserved F or W are not part of the CDR3 here.

TRBV5-1	TRBJ2-1	14	ASSSRLAGAYNEQF
TRBV12-3/TRBV12-4	TRBJ1-4	13	ASRLAGIEREKLF
TRBV4-3	TRBJ2-1	14	ASSQEPSGGADEQF
TRBV6-5	TRBJ2-7	13	ASSYSTVNSYEQY
TRBV29-1	TRBJ2-7	12	SVEDETSGSEQY
TRBV3-1	TRBJ2-1	14	ASSQVVSGGYNEQF
TRBV29-1	TRBJ1-4	13	SVLGGRLGNEKLF
TRBV20-1	TRBJ2-1	11	SAASGNGNEQF
TRBV7-2	TRBJ1-1	14	ASSFSPPAGLTEAF
TRBV5-1	TRBJ1-2	11	ASSETGGVGYT
TRBV29-1	TRBJ1-1	11	SGSGGMNTEAF
TRBV25-1	TRBJ1-2	14	ASSDPKTGMNYGYT
TRBV5-1	TRBJ2-4	12	ASSSSSGKNIQY
TRBV5-1	TRBJ2-7	11	ASSLAPTYEQY
TRBV12-3/TRBV12-4	TRBJ1-5	13	ASSSSPGSNQPQH
TRBV27	TRBJ2-2	13	ASSLDRIPTGELF
TRBV24-1	TRBJ2-2	15	ATSDVRGGGETGELF
TRBV7-9	TRBJ2-3	15	ASSSWSGTGRTDTQY
TRBV4-1	TRBJ2-7	11	ASSQKDLYEQY
TRBV7-9	TRBJ1-2	14	ASSLEIGRSSYGYT
TRBV12-3/TRBV12-4	TRBJ2-7	14	ASSPQERGFPDEQY
TRBV24-1	TRBJ2-1	17	ATSDPSGGVSGSYNEQF
TRBV2	TRBJ2-7	11	ASTRTASYEQY
TRBV5-1	TRBJ1-6	14	ASSLAGGQGNSPLH
TRBV29-1	TRBJ2-3	12	STSTGGGTDTQY
TRBV20-1	TRBJ2-1	11	SARGGRLNEQF
TRBV12-3/TRBV12-4	TRBJ2-5	11	ASSFEGDRPQY
TRBV12-3/TRBV12-4	TRBJ2-7	15	ASSFGGRLALFYEQY
TRBV2	TRBJ2-7	11	ASSTGLRYEQY
TRBV14	TRBJ2-1	15	ASSQVGRIHPYNEQF
TRBV5-5	TRBJ1-1	11	ASKGQGAREAF
TRBV12-3/TRBV12-4	TRBJ2-1	15	ASSSNSGTKKYNEQF
TRBV7-9	TRBJ2-7	14	ASSFTLTGGSYEQY
TRBV12-3/TRBV12-4	TRBJ1-4	12	ASSFTGSNEKLF
TRBV7-2	TRBJ2-2	11	ASNHQGTGELF
TRBV20-1	TRBJ2-5	11	SASLSRSETQY
TRBV4-1	TRBJ2-7	15	ASSQENDRASTYEQY
TRBV5-6	TRBJ2-5	13	ASSLIQGLQETQY
TRBV5-5	TRBJ1-6	14	ASRPDFRESNSPLH
TRBV24-1	TRBJ2-7	9	ATHGPYEQY
TRBV2	TRBJ2-7	13	ASLSGLAASYEQY
TRBV12-3/TRBV12-4	TRBJ2-1	13	ASSRGTNSGDEQF
TRBV5-1	TRBJ2-5	9	ASRVAETQY
TRBV20-1	TRBJ1-1	12	SAPDIGGNTEAF
TRBV7-2	TRBJ2-1	10	ASSPQGNEQF
TRBV18	TRBJ2-5	11	ASSADGRETQY
TRBV4-3	TRBJ1-2	14	ASSQDRQPRAYGYT
TRBV4-3	TRBJ1-1	12	ASSPTYLNTEAF
TRBV11-2	TRBJ2-7	11	ASSSVRPYEQY